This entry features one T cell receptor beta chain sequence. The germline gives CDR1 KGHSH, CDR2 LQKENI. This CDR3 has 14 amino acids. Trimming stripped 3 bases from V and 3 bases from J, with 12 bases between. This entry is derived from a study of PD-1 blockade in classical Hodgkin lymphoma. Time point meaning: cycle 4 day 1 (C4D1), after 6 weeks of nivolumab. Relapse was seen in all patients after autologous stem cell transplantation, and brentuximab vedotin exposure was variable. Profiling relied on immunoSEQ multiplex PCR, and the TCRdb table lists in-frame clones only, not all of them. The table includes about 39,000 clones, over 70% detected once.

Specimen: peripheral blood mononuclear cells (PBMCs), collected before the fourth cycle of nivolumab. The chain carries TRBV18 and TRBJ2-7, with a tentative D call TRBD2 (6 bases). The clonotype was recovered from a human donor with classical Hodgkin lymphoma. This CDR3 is CASSPRPGDYEQYF. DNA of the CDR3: TGTGCCAGCTCACCCCGACCGGGGGACTACGAGCAGTACTTC.